What follows are 30 T cell receptor beta chains derived from one specimen sequenced in a study of OX40 agonist ivuxolimab in advanced cancers. TCRdb keeps only in-frame clones here, not all; method: immunoSEQ multiplex PCR. The sample records over 7,500 clones, 55% to 75% being singletons. This sample comprised CD4+ or CD8+ T cells sorted from blood, obtained in a trial of the OX40 agonist ivuxolimab. The receptors derive from an adult with an advanced solid tumor such as melanoma, head and neck, liver or kidney cancer.

J is TRBJ1-5 and V is TRBV19; a possible D gene is TRBD1 (5 bases). The germline V and J ends were trimmed by 1 base and 4 bases, with 11 bases remaining between them. Per the germline V gene, CDR1 is LNHDA and CDR2 is SQIVND (reference sequence). The length of the CDR3 is 15 residues. CDR3 region: CASSIGLTVNQPQHF. In nucleotides, the CDR3 is TGTGCCAGTAGTATAGGGTTGACAGTTAATCAGCCCCAGCATTTT.

V is TRBV6-9 and J is TRBJ1-4, with D perhaps matching TRBD1 (6 bases). The germline V gene encodes CDR1 MNHGY and CDR2 SVAAGI. Trimming cost V 1 base and J 17 bases, with 14 bases left between them. CDR3 length equals 12 residues. CDR3 nucleotide sequence: TGTGCCAGCAGTTATTTGGGGGGCTGGGGTTTTTTT. Protein sequence: CASSYLGGWGFF.

This chain joins TRBV29-1 and TRBJ2-3; 8 bases fit TRBD1. The germline CDR1 and CDR2 sequences are SQVTM and ANQGSEA. The CDR3 is 13 residues long. V gave up 7 bases and J gave up 5 bases; unmatched junction bases: 8. The CDR3, as DNA: TGCAGCGCCACGGACAGGGATAAAGATACGCAGTATTTT. This gives the protein CSATDRDKDTQYF.

V is TRBV9 and J is TRBJ2-7; D is uncertain. Deletions cut 0 bases from V and 6 bases from J, with 10 bases between. The CDR3 loop spans 13 amino acids. Germline V gives CDR1 SGDLS, CDR2 YYNGEE. CDR3 in DNA: TGTGCCAGCAGCGTAGGGGTCGTGAGCGAGCAGTACTTC. This encodes CASSVGVVSEQYF.

The V and J genes are TRBV19 and TRBJ2-1; 9 nucleotides line up with TRBD2. CDR1 is LNHDA and CDR2 is SQIVND in the germline V gene (reference sequence). The trim removed 5 bases at V and 5 bases at J, leaving 1 base unmatched. The length of the CDR3 is 13 residues. The DNA for the CDR3 is TGTGCCAGTAGTCGGACTAGCGACAATGAGCAGTTCTTC. It codes for CASSRTSDNEQFF.

The V gene is TRBV5-5, the J gene TRBJ2-2; D not resolved. CDR1 is SGHKS, CDR2 YYEKEE, per germline (reference sequence). V lost 0 bases and J 1 base, leaving 10 bases between the germline ends. This CDR3 contains 16 residues. CDR3: CASSLVGQENTGELFF. Here the CDR3 DNA reads TGTGCCAGCAGCTTGGTGGGTCAGGAGAACACCGGGGAGCTGTTTTTT.

The count of this clone is one. The gene calls are TRBV4-2 and TRBJ2-1; no firm D call. The length of the CDR3 is 14 residues. V was cut by 1 base and J by 6 bases, with 10 bases left in between. Per the germline V gene, CDR1 is LGHNA and CDR2 is YNFKEQ. The DNA for the CDR3 is TGTGCCAGCAGCCAAGTAGTTGGGTCCAATGAGCAGTTCTTC. It translates to CASSQVVGSNEQFF.

V gene TRBV6-5 combines with J gene TRBJ1-2; 8 bases match TRBD1. The CDR3 totals 14 residues. In germline, CDR1 is MNHEY, CDR2 SVGAGI. Germline trimming cut 2 bases from V and 6 bases from J; bases unmatched to any gene: 5. The CDR3 region has the DNA TGTGCCAGCAGTTACATCTCGGACAGGGATGGCTACACCTTC. Translated: CASSYISDRDGYTF.

The chain combines TRBV30 with TRBJ1-5; unclear D gene. The CDR3 runs to 13 residues. With 0 bases removed from V and 4 bases from J, the gap between germline ends came to 7 bases. The germline gives CDR1 GTSNPN, CDR2 SVGIG (reference sequence). CDR3 protein: CAWSVPGNQPQHF. The CDR3 DNA reads TGTGCCTGGAGTGTACCTGGGAATCAGCCCCAGCATTTT.

The chain couples TRBV25-1 to TRBJ2-7; D is unresolved. There are 14 residues in the CDR3. V was trimmed by 4 bases and J by 3 bases, leaving 13 bases between them. CDR1 and CDR2 (germline): MGHDK, SYGVNS. The CDR3 sequence is CASSGDNTDYEQYF. CDR3 coding DNA: TGTGCCAGCAGTGGAGATAACACCGACTACGAGCAGTACTTC.

The chain recombines TRBV4-3 with TRBJ2-7, with D perhaps TRBD1 (5 bases). Trimming removed 1 base at V and 4 bases at J, with 11 bases between. CDR3 size: 14 residues. The V gene's germline CDR1 is LGHNA and CDR2 YSLEER. The CDR3, as DNA: TGCGCCAGCAGCCAAGGGCAGGGAACGTACGAGCAGTACTTC. Its translation: CASSQGQGTYEQYF.

This clone was counted a few times. The chain combines TRBV5-8 with TRBJ2-7; unclear D gene. The CDR3 contains 10 residues. Germline V gives CDR1 SGHTS, CDR2 YDEGEE. V was pared by 2 bases and J by 9 bases, with 6 bases between. CDR3 in DNA: TGTGCCAGCAGCTTCATCGGGCAGTACTTC. It is translated as CASSFIGQYF.

The rearrangement uses TRBV19 and TRBJ1-1; D remains ambiguous. The germline CDR1 and CDR2 sequences are LNHDA and SQIVND (reference sequence). The ends were cut back, 7 bases at V and 5 bases at J, with 17 bases in the middle. The CDR3 totals 14 residues. This CDR3 reads CASTNRVSGTEAFF. DNA for the CDR3: TGTGCCAGTACCAACCGGGTCAGTGGGACTGAAGCTTTCTTT.

This clone was counted a few times. The junction and the germline gene differ at one end; a read error may be behind it. This chain joins TRBV7-7 and TRBJ2-7; D is perhaps TRBD1 or TRBD2 (6 bases each). Looked up from germline, CDR1 is SSHAT and CDR2 is FNYEAQ (reference sequence). This CDR3 spans 13 amino acids. CDR3 nucleotides: TGTGCTAGCAGCCGGGGGCAGGGCTACGAGCAGTACTTC. Translation: CASSRGQGYEQYF.

This rearrangement joins TRBV25-1 to TRBJ1-2; tentatively, D is TRBD1 (6 bases). The CDR3 has 14 amino acids. Germline-derived CDR1 and CDR2 are MGHDK and SYGVNS. V lost 7 bases, J lost 2 bases, and 14 bases lay in between. This CDR3 is CASTNLTGNYGYTF. The DNA of the CDR3 is TGTGCCAGCACCAACCTGACAGGAAACTATGGCTACACCTTC.

The chain employs TRBV7-6 and TRBJ1-1; D remains ambiguous. Germline V CDR1 and CDR2: SGHVS, FNYEAQ. This CDR3 has 13 residues. V was cut by 5 bases and J by 11 bases, with 18 bases left in between. The chain's CDR3 is CASSHPQSGLAFF. The CDR3 DNA reads TGTGCCAGCAGCCATCCCCAGTCGGGGTTGGCTTTCTTT.

This clone appeared a few times. In nucleotides, the CDR3 is TGTGCCAGCAGCTTAGTCCAGGGGGGCGCTGAAGCTTTCTTT. Translated: CASSLVQGGAEAFF. The V gene is TRBV7-9, the J gene TRBJ1-1; 7 bases line up with TRBD1. CDR3 length equals 14 residues. Germline CDR1 SEHNR, CDR2 FQNEAQ (reference sequence). J gave up 6 bases and V 1 base, and 5 bases lay outside the gene matches.

This chain links TRBV19 with TRBJ2-1; D is undetermined. Germline V gene lookup returns CDR1 LNHDA and CDR2 SQIVND (reference sequence). This CDR3 has 14 amino acids. The V end was cut by 4 bases, the J end by 0 bases, with 7 bases between. This CDR3 reads CASSTASSYNEQFF. In DNA, the CDR3 is TGTGCCAGTAGTACAGCTTCCTCCTACAATGAGCAGTTCTTC.

This clone was detected a few times. This rearrangement joins TRBV2 to TRBJ2-1; D is undetermined. Germline CDR1 and CDR2: SNHLY and FYNNEI. V lost 7 bases and J 7 bases, leaving 11 bases between the germline ends. The CDR3 runs to 12 residues. For the CDR3, the DNA is TGTGCCAGCACCAATCTCCGAAATGAGCAGTTCTTC. This sequence encodes CASTNLRNEQFF.

The CDR3 nucleotides read TGCAGCGTTGTAGAGGGTGGGGGCTACGAGCAGTACTTC. Its protein is CSVVEGGGYEQYF. This sequence joins TRBV29-1 and TRBJ2-7, with D perhaps being TRBD1 or TRBD2 (5 bases each). The germline V gene encodes CDR1 SQVTM and CDR2 ANQGSEA. The CDR3 is made up of 13 amino acids. The germline V and J ends were trimmed by 4 bases and 3 bases, with 13 bases remaining between them.

Judged by abundance, this clone is medium-sized. The V and J genes are TRBV10-1 and TRBJ2-3; D is unclear. This CDR3 region has 10 residues. Germline CDR1 WNHNN, CDR2 SYGVQD (reference sequence). Trimming stripped 4 bases from V and 6 bases from J, with 2 bases between. Here the CDR3 reads CASSVDTQYF. The CDR3 nucleotides read TGCGCCAGCAGTGTGGATACGCAGTATTTT.

This clone was detected only a few times. The chain carries TRBV4-1 and TRBJ2-7; 8 nucleotides agree with TRBD2. The J segment lost 7 bases and the V segment lost 0 bases, leaving 14 bases of the junction unmatched. CDR1 is MGHRA and CDR2 is YSYEKL in the germline V gene. This CDR3 comprises 17 residues. CDR3 region: CASSQDFTSGARGEQYF. CDR3 DNA sequence: TGCGCCAGCAGCCAAGATTTTACTAGCGGTGCCCGGGGGGAGCAGTACTTC.

The gene calls are TRBV5-5 and TRBJ1-1; no firm D call. The V gene's germline CDR1 is SGHKS and CDR2 YYEKEE (reference sequence). Trimming removed 2 bases from V and 4 bases from J, with 21 bases in between. The CDR3 is 17 amino acids. The CDR3 DNA reads TGTGCCAGCAGCTTTGCGGGGTTAGGTTTACTAGGCACTGAAGCTTTCTTT. It translates to CASSFAGLGLLGTEAFF.

This CDR3 reads CASSLGPLYGDGYTF. In DNA form, the CDR3 reads TGTGCCAGCAGTTTAGGCCCGCTCTACGGGGATGGCTACACCTTC. This chain connects TRBV27 to TRBJ1-2, with D uncertain. Looked up from germline, CDR1 is MNHEY and CDR2 is SMNVEV (reference sequence). The CDR3 sequence is 15 residues long. Trimming took off 2 bases at V and 6 bases at J, with 16 bases between the two ends.

V usage is TRBV5-1 and J usage is TRBJ2-7; no clear D. Per the germline V gene, CDR1 is SGHRS and CDR2 is YFSETQ. This CDR3 spans 14 amino acids. V lost 0 bases and J lost 3, with 10 bases in between. CDR3 residues: CASSLGVAYYEQYF. The CDR3 nucleotides are TGCGCCAGCAGCTTGGGGGTTGCCTACTACGAGCAGTACTTC.

This chain connects TRBV6-5 to TRBJ2-7; maybe TRBD2 (5 bases). Germline lookup yields CDR1 MNHEY and CDR2 SVGAGI. This CDR3 region has 16 residues. Trimming cost V 4 bases and J 1 base, with 17 bases left between them. For the CDR3, the DNA is TGTGCCAGCAGTTGGGCCAGTTCAGCGGTATCCTACGAGCAGTACTTC. This codes for CASSWASSAVSYEQYF.

The V call is TRBV7-3, the J call TRBJ2-4; D is perhaps TRBD2 (7 bases). Germline CDR1 SGHTA, CDR2 FQGTGA. The CDR3 spans 15 residues. The ends were cut back, 5 bases at V and 9 bases at J, with 20 bases in the middle. As DNA, the CDR3 is TGTGCCAGCAGCCCTGCCCCTGGGCGGGGGCGCATTCAGTACTTC. Translated, it gives CASSPAPGRGRIQYF.

This clone is deemed large. V gene TRBV9 combines with J gene TRBJ1-1; D is undetermined. Germline V gene data show CDR1 as SGDLS and CDR2 as YYNGEE. Trimming took 0 bases from V and 6 from J, leaving 9 bases between them. The CDR3 contains 13 residues. CDR3 in DNA: TGTGCCAGCAGCGTAGTATTGGGTCCTGAAGCTTTCTTT. This codes for CASSVVLGPEAFF.

The chain combines TRBV5-4 with TRBJ2-5; TRBD2 matches 10 bases. This CDR3 has 19 residues. In germline, CDR1 is SGHNT, CDR2 YYREEE (reference sequence). V gave up 3 bases and J gave up 0 bases; unmatched junction bases: 14. The CDR3 loop reads CASSSAEAGLAEHQETQYF. Here the CDR3 DNA reads TGTGCCAGCAGCTCGGCCGAGGCAGGACTAGCGGAGCACCAAGAGACCCAGTACTTC.

The J gene is TRBJ2-7, the V gene TRBV27; D is unresolved. Germline CDR1 reads MNHEY; CDR2 reads SMNVEV (reference sequence). This CDR3 comprises 14 residues. Trimming took off 5 bases at V and 2 bases at J, with 13 bases between the two ends. CDR3 sequence reads: CASSPYAGTYEQYF. In DNA, the CDR3 is TGTGCCAGCAGTCCGTACGCAGGTACCTACGAGCAGTACTTC.